Sequencing of this T cell receptor (beta chain) was carried out in a study of cytomegalovirus exposure and HLA in healthy donors. The donors comprised healthy bone marrow donors. The study sampled nominally healthy donors, though unrecorded immune exposures were likely. PCR amplification relied on 60 Vbeta primers (plus 13 Jbeta primers). Produced via immunoSEQ multiplex PCR; TCRdb's table is partial and in-frame only. The table has roughly 180,000 clones, over 80% seen once. About this clone itself: Its specificity is not known.

V gave up 3 bases and J gave up 0 bases, with 12 bases separating them. CDR3 length: 16 residues. Looked up from germline, CDR1 is MDHEN and CDR2 is SYDVKM. Study observations and caveats: It was shown in a later analysis that HLA-associated TCR beta chains were more clonally expanded than other, equally common chains. V- and J-gene trimming of TCR beta was linked (in a later analysis) to a missense DCLRE1C variant.

The origin of this receptor is a boy aged 2 to 10 in good health and CMV-seronegative. Source material: PBMCs. The chain joins TRBV28 to TRBJ1-5, with no clear D. CDR3 protein: CASSFPKSYSNQPQHF. DNA for the CDR3: TGTGCCAGCAGTTTCCCGAAGAGTTATAGCAATCAGCCCCAGCATTTT.